The 30 T cell receptor beta chains in this list originate from one sample, sequenced in a study of T cell responses to AZD1222 COVID-19 vaccine. Generated by immunoSEQ multiplex PCR, the TCRdb table keeps only in-frame clones and is missing some. The data contain more than 120,000 clones, around 84% of them seen just once; the ten biggest clones take up approximately 4.7%. Sequencing used peripheral blood, obtained 28 days after the second AZD1222 dose. These receptors came from an adult who received the AZD1222 COVID-19 vaccine.

This chain joins TRBV6-5 and TRBJ1-2; D gene ambiguous. This CDR3 spans 14 amino acids. Trimming removed 2 bases at V and 0 bases at J, with 7 bases between. Germline values: CDR1 MNHEY, CDR2 SVGAGI. The CDR3 bases are TGTGCCAGCAGTTACGGGGAAGCTAACTATGGCTACACCTTC. Translated: CASSYGEANYGYTF.

The rearrangement joins TRBV28 to TRBJ2-3; D gene uncertain. CDR3 length: 12 residues. CDR1 is MDHEN and CDR2 is SYDVKM in the germline V gene. Trimming removed 3 bases at V and 10 bases at J, with 11 bases between. The CDR3 DNA is TGTGCCAGCAGTTTGACCCTAATCGCGCAGTATTTT. This translates into CASSLTLIAQYF.

This chain uses TRBV2 with TRBJ1-5, with D perhaps matching TRBD1 (5 bases). Germline V gives CDR1 SNHLY, CDR2 FYNNEI. Trimming shortened V by 0 bases and J by 6 bases, and 9 bases separated the two germline ends. The CDR3 runs 14 residues. DNA of the CDR3: TGTGCCAGCAGTGAAGCGCGGGGGGGTCAGCCCCAGCATTTT. Translating gives CASSEARGGQPQHF.

V usage is TRBV10-1 and J usage is TRBJ2-1; D remains unclear. V was shortened by 4 bases and J by 6 bases, with 7 bases between the two germline ends. This CDR3 spans 12 amino acids. Looked up from germline, CDR1 is WNHNN and CDR2 is SYGVQD (reference sequence). CDR3 in DNA: TGCGCCAGCAGTGCCCTTAGCAATGAGCAGTTCTTC. This translates into CASSALSNEQFF.

V usage is TRBV12-3 or TRBV12-4 and J usage is TRBJ1-2; D not certain. Trimming left V 3 bases short and J 4 bases short, with 3 bases between. The CDR3 extends over 11 amino acids. The chain's CDR3 is CASSFGYGYTF. CDR3 sequence (DNA): TGTGCCAGCAGTTTCGGCTATGGCTACACCTTC.

V usage is TRBV24-1 and J usage is TRBJ2-1, with 9 bases identical to TRBD1. The CDR3 covers 16 residues. Germline V gene sequence: CDR1 KGHDR, CDR2 SFDVKD. With 5 bases clipped from V and 0 bases from J, the junction kept 4 bases outside the gene matches. The DNA for the CDR3 is TGTGCCACCAGTGCCTCGGACAGGGGCTCCTACAATGAGCAGTTCTTC. Residues: CATSASDRGSYNEQFF.

This chain joins TRBV5-1 and TRBJ2-1; D uncertain. The germline V gene encodes CDR1 SGHRS and CDR2 YFSETQ. Deletions cut 2 bases from V and 4 bases from J, with 19 bases between. The CDR3 extends over 17 amino acids. The CDR3: CASSFVSSLAQYNEQFF. Here the CDR3 DNA reads TGCGCCAGCAGCTTTGTCTCTAGTCTGGCCCAATACAATGAGCAGTTCTTC.

This clone was picked up one time. The chain combines TRBV12-3 or TRBV12-4 with TRBJ1-1, with D perhaps matching TRBD1 (6 bases). The CDR3 contains 13 residues. Trimming took 2 bases from V and 5 from J, leaving 9 bases between them. CDR3 in amino acids: CASSLPTGTEAFF. The CDR3 DNA sequence: TGTGCCAGCAGTTTACCAACAGGGACTGAAGCTTTCTTT.

This CDR3 reads CASSSNRGNTGELFF. Written as DNA, the CDR3 is TGTGCCAGCAGTTCAAACAGGGGGAACACCGGGGAGCTGTTTTTT. The rearrangement uses TRBV28 and TRBJ2-2; TRBD1 matches 7 bases. Per germline, CDR1 MDHEN and CDR2 SYDVKM. With 4 bases clipped from V and 1 base from J, the junction kept 3 bases outside the gene matches. The CDR3 spans 15 residues. Together with reference TRBV28 and TRBJ2-2, the CDR3 gives the full variable domain: DVKVTQSSRYLVKRTGEKVFLECVQDMDHENMFWYRQDPGLGLRLIYFSYDVKMKEKGDIPEGYSVSREKKERFSLILESASTNQTSMYLCASSSNRGNTGELFFGEGSRLTVL.

The V and J genes are TRBV7-2 and TRBJ2-4; D perhaps matches TRBD1 (5 bases). Trimming cost V 2 bases and J 7 bases, with 18 bases left between them. CDR3 length equals 16 residues. Germline values: CDR1 SGHTA, CDR2 FQGNSA. The CDR3 region is CASSLKGAQFENIQYF. The CDR3 DNA sequence: TGTGCCAGCAGCTTAAAAGGGGCGCAGTTCGAGAACATTCAGTACTTC.

CDR3 DNA sequence: TGTGCCTGGAGTGGAGGGAGGGGGCAGCCCCAGCATTTT. It codes for CAWSGGRGQPQHF. The genes are TRBV30 and TRBJ1-5; D perhaps matches TRBD1 (6 bases). Trimming cost V 1 base and J 7 bases, with 11 bases left between them. Per germline, CDR1 GTSNPN and CDR2 SVGIG (reference sequence). The CDR3 sequence is 13 residues long.

The chain employs TRBV18 and TRBJ1-2; 7 bases align to TRBD1. CDR1 KGHSH and CDR2 LQKENI come from the germline V gene. The CDR3 sequence is 16 residues long. V shed 3 bases, J shed 0 bases, and the junction held 7 bases outside the gene matches. The CDR3 coding sequence is TGTGCCAGCTCACCCTCTACAGGACAGGCTAACTATGGCTACACCTTC. As protein: CASSPSTGQANYGYTF.

This chain connects TRBV5-6 to TRBJ2-2; no clear D gene. With 4 bases removed from V and 2 bases from J, the gap between germline ends came to 12 bases. Per germline, CDR1 SGHDT and CDR2 YYEEEE. The CDR3 has 15 amino acids. The CDR3 here is CASSLGRFNTGELFF. Written as DNA, the CDR3 is TGTGCCAGCAGCCTGGGCAGGTTTAACACCGGGGAGCTGTTTTTT. The full variable domain, rest sourced from reference TRBV5-6 and TRBJ2-2, is DAGVTQSPTHLIKTRGQQVTLRCSPKSGHDTVSWYQQALGQGPQFIFQYYEEEERQRGNFPDRFSGHQFPNYSSELNVNALLLGDSALYLCASSLGRFNTGELFFGEGSRLTVL.

This clone was detected only once. V gene TRBV7-2 combines with J gene TRBJ2-5, with D hard to call. The CDR3 loop spans 12 amino acids. The V and J ends lost 5 bases and 14 bases respectively, with 18 bases between them. CDR1 and CDR2 from the germline V gene are SGHTA and FQGNSA. CDR3 loop: CASSLPPRSPYF. CDR3 nucleotide sequence: TGTGCCAGCAGCCTCCCCCCCCGGTCCCCCTACTTC.

The chain is built from TRBV3-1 (or the pseudogene TRBV3-2) and TRBJ2-2; D perhaps matches TRBD1 (6 bases). The V end was cut by 0 bases, the J end by 7 bases, with 9 bases between. Per the germline V gene, CDR1 is LGHDT and CDR2 is YNNKEL (reference sequence). The CDR3 covers 14 residues. The CDR3 sequence: CASSQEGGNGELFF. The DNA for the CDR3 is TGTGCCAGCAGCCAAGAAGGGGGAAACGGGGAGCTGTTTTTT.

In this sample, this clone turned up once. V and J are TRBV10-3 and TRBJ1-6; D might be TRBD1 (5 bases). Germline assignment: CDR1 ENHRY and CDR2 SYGVKD. V dropped 0 bases and J dropped 10 bases, with 13 bases sitting between them. This CDR3 region has 15 residues. The chain's CDR3 is CAISESGRGESPLHF. In DNA form, the CDR3 reads TGTGCCATCAGTGAGTCTGGTAGGGGAGAATCACCCCTCCACTTT.

CDR3 region: CATQPGPNYGYTF. The CDR3 DNA follows: TGTGCCACCCAACCGGGGCCTAACTATGGCTACACCTTC. The chain is built from TRBV6-5 and TRBJ1-2; a possible D gene is TRBD1 (5 bases). There are 13 residues in the CDR3. Germline V lookup: CDR1 MNHEY, CDR2 SVGAGI. Trimming took off 10 bases at V and 0 bases at J, with 12 bases between the two ends.

The chain has TRBV3-1 (or the pseudogene TRBV3-2) and TRBJ2-7; D not certain. V lost 5 bases, J lost 0 bases, and 8 bases lay in between. This CDR3 is built from 13 residues. Germline-derived CDR1 and CDR2 are LGHDT and YNNKEL (reference sequence). The CDR3 sequence: CASSDLSSYEQYF. The CDR3 DNA is TGTGCCAGCAGCGACCTCAGCTCCTACGAGCAGTACTTC.

This clone was found once. The gene calls are TRBV11-2 and TRBJ1-1; 7 bases fit TRBD1. The CDR3 has 19 amino acids. V was pared by 7 bases and J by 1 base, with 21 bases of the junction left unmatched. Looked up from germline, CDR1 is SGHAT and CDR2 is FQNNGV. The CDR3 DNA reads TGTGCCAGCACCCTAAGCCGCCCAGCCCGACAGGGCCCGAACACTGAAGCTTTCTTT. Amino acids: CASTLSRPARQGPNTEAFF.

The chain links TRBV6-5 to TRBJ2-5, with D perhaps matching TRBD2 (7 bases). CDR1 is MNHEY and CDR2 is SVGAGI in the germline V gene. V was trimmed by 0 bases and J by 5 bases, leaving 13 bases between them. The CDR3 spans 15 residues. CDR3 loop: CASSYSGRGTETQYF. The CDR3 region has the DNA TGTGCCAGCAGTTACTCTGGGAGGGGGACGGAGACCCAGTACTTC.

The V and J genes are TRBV19 and TRBJ1-6, with D possibly matching TRBD1 (6 bases). The CDR3 consists of 15 residues. Per germline, CDR1 LNHDA and CDR2 SQIVND (reference sequence). V lost 3 bases and J lost 5, with 11 bases in between. CDR3 bases: TGTGCCAGTAGTATCAACAGGGTAGATAATTCACCCCTCCACTTT. Translation: CASSINRVDNSPLHF.

In nucleotides, the CDR3 is TGTGCCAGCAGCCCTCAGACAGGGGCTGAAAACACCATATATTTT. Translated: CASSPQTGAENTIYF. The chain recombines TRBV3-1 (or the pseudogene TRBV3-2) with TRBJ1-3; TRBD1 matches at 8 bases. The germline gives CDR1 LGHDT, CDR2 YNNKEL (reference sequence). The CDR3 totals 15 residues. The ends lost 4 bases at V and 6 bases at J; junction bases unmatched: 8.

V gene TRBV10-2 combines with J gene TRBJ2-3, with D unresolved. The ends were cut back, 3 bases at V and 3 bases at J, with 7 bases in the middle. The germline gives CDR1 WSHSY, CDR2 SAAADI. CDR3 length: 13 residues. The CDR3: CASSDPQTDTQYF. As DNA, the CDR3 is TGCGCCAGCAGTGACCCACAGACAGATACGCAGTATTTT.

This clone was seen a few times. The rearrangement links TRBV7-9 to TRBJ1-2, with D perhaps TRBD1 (6 bases). This CDR3 is built from 14 residues. V lost 1 base and J 6 bases, leaving 12 bases between the germline ends. Per germline, CDR1 SEHNR and CDR2 FQNEAQ (reference sequence). CDR3 residues: CASSLVGGADGYTF. CDR3 DNA sequence: TGTGCCAGCAGCTTAGTGGGGGGCGCGGATGGCTACACCTTC.

The V and J genes are TRBV27 and TRBJ2-7; perhaps TRBD1 as D (6 bases). Germline CDR1 MNHEY, CDR2 SMNVEV (reference sequence). V lost 2 bases to trimming and J lost 4 bases, with 15 bases between them. This CDR3 is built from 15 residues. CDR3 region: CASSLVPRGAYEQYF. Here the CDR3 DNA reads TGTGCCAGCAGTTTAGTGCCCAGGGGAGCTTACGAGCAGTACTTC.

This chain connects TRBV27 to TRBJ2-7; 12 nucleotides align to TRBD2. The CDR3 runs to 15 residues. Germline V gene data show CDR1 as MNHEY and CDR2 as SMNVEV (reference sequence). V shed 2 bases and J 3 bases; nucleotides not matched to a gene: 2. The CDR3 coding sequence is TGTGCCAGCAGTTTAGGACTAGCGGGAAGCTACGAGCAGTACTTC. This sequence encodes CASSLGLAGSYEQYF.

This clone was seen just once. V usage is TRBV5-1 and J usage is TRBJ2-2; 7 nucleotides align to TRBD2. This CDR3 is 16 amino acids long. Germline V gives CDR1 SGHRS, CDR2 YFSETQ. The ends lost 6 bases at V and 5 bases at J; junction bases unmatched: 13. This chain's CDR3 is CASKVAGETQTGELFF. Written as DNA, the CDR3 is TGCGCCAGCAAGGTGGCGGGAGAAACTCAAACCGGGGAGCTGTTTTTT.

The J gene is TRBJ2-2, the V gene TRBV4-2; D ambiguous. The CDR3 runs 14 residues. The germline V gene encodes CDR1 LGHNA and CDR2 YNFKEQ. Trimming took 4 bases from V and 4 from J, leaving 10 bases between them. DNA of the CDR3: TGTGCCAGCAGCCGGGCACCGGGCACCGGGGAGCTGTTTTTT. Amino acids: CASSRAPGTGELFF.

The chain recombines TRBV5-1 with TRBJ1-4; the D gene is possibly TRBD1 (5 bases). CDR3 length equals 14 residues. Between the trimmed V and J ends, which lost 3 bases and 7 bases, there was a span of 13 bases. Germline CDR1 is SGHRS and CDR2 is YFSETQ. As DNA, the CDR3 is TGCGCCAGCAGCTCCGGGACCGGTGGTGAAAAACTGTTTTTT. Its protein is CASSSGTGGEKLFF.

The CDR3 loop is CATSSQSKTTNEKLFF. In nucleotides, the CDR3 is TGTGCCACCAGCAGCCAATCAAAGACAACTAATGAAAAACTGTTTTTT. The chain links TRBV15 to TRBJ1-4; D is undetermined. Between the trimmed V and J ends, which lost 3 bases and 0 bases, there was a span of 11 bases. There are 16 residues in the CDR3. Germline CDR1 reads LNHNV; CDR2 reads YYDKDF (reference sequence).